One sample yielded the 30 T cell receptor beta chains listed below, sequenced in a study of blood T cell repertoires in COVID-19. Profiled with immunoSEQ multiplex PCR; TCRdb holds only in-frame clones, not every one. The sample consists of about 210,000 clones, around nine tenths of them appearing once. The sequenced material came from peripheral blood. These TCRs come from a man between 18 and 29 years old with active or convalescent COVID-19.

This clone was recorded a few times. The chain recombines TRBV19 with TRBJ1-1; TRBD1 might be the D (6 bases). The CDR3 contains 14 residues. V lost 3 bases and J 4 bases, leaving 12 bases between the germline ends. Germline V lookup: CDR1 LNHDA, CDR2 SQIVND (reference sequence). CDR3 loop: CASSIGPQGTEAFF. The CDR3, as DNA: TGTGCCAGTAGTATTGGGCCACAGGGCACTGAAGCTTTCTTT.

The CDR3 loop is CASSPSPGQSSYEQYF. CDR3 sequence (DNA): TGCGCCAGCAGCCCCTCCCCGGGACAGAGCTCCTACGAGCAGTACTTC. The genes are TRBV5-1 and TRBJ2-7; 7 bases are a match to TRBD1. Trimming took 4 bases from V and 0 from J; bases not matched to a gene: 10. CDR3 length equals 16 residues. The germline V gene encodes CDR1 SGHRS and CDR2 YFSETQ. The full variable domain, rest sourced from reference TRBV5-1 and TRBJ2-7, is KAGVTQTPRYLIKTRGQQVTLSCSPISGHRSVSWYQQTPGQGLQFLFEYFSETQRNKGNFPGRFSGRQFSNSRSEMNVSTLELGDSALYLCASSPSPGQSSYEQYFGPGTRLTVT.

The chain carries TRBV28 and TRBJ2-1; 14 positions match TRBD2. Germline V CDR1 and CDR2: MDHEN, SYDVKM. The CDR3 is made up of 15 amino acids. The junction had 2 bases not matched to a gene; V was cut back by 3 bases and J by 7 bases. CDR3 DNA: TGTGCCAGCAGTTTGGGACTAGCGGGAGTAAATGAGCAGTTCTTC. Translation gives CASSLGLAGVNEQFF.

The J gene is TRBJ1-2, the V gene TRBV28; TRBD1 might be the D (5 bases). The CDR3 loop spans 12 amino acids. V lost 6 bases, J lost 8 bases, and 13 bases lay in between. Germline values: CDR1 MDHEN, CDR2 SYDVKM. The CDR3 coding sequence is TGTGCCAGCAGAGCCCCGGGGGTAGGCTACACCTTC. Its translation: CASRAPGVGYTF.

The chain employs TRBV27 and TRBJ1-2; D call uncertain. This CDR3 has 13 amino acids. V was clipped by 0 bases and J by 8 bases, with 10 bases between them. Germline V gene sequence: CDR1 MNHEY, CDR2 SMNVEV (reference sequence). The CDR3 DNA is TGTGCCAGCAGTTTATCTTCTCAGTACGGCTACACCTTC. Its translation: CASSLSSQYGYTF.

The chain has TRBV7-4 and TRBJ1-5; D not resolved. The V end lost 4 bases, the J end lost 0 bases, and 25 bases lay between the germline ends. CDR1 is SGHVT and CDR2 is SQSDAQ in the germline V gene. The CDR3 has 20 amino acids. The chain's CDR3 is CASSSNGTMRKVHSNQPQHF. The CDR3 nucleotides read TGTGCCAGCAGCTCGAACGGAACTATGAGGAAGGTACATAGCAATCAGCCCCAGCATTTT.

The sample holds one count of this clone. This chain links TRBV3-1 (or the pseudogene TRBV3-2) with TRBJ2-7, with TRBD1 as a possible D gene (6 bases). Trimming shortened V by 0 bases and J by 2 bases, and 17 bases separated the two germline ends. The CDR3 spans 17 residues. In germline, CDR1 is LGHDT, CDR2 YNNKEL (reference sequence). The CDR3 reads CASSQDWIQGPTYEQYF. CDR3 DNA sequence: TGTGCCAGCAGCCAAGATTGGATACAGGGCCCCACCTACGAGCAGTACTTC.

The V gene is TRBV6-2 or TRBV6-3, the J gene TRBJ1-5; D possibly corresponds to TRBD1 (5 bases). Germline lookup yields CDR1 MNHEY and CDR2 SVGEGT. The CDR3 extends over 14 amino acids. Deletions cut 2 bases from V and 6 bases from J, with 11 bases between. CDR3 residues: CASSYLREGQPQHF. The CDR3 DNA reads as TGTGCCAGCAGTTACCTCAGGGAAGGTCAGCCCCAGCATTTT.

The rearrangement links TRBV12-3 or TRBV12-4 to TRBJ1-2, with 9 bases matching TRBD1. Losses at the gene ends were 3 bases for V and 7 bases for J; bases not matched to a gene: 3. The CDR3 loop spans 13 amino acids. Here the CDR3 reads CASSLVTGGGYTF. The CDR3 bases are TGTGCCAGCAGTTTGGTGACAGGGGGTGGCTACACCTTC.

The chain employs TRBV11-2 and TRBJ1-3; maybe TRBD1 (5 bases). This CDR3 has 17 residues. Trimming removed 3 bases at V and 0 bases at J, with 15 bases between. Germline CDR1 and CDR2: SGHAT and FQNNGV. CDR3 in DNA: TGTGCCAGCAGCTTTAGGAGACAGAGCTTCTCTGGAAACACCATATATTTT. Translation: CASSFRRQSFSGNTIYF.

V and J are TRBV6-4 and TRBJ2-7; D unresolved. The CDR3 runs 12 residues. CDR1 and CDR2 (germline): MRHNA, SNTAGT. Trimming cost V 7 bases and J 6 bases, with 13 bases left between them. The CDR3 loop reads CASTSRSSEQYF. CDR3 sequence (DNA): TGTGCCAGCACCTCCCGGTCGAGCGAGCAGTACTTC.

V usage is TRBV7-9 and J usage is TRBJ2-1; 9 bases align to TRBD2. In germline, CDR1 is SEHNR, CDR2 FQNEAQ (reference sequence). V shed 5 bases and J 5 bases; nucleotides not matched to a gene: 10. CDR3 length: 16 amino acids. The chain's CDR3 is CASSPAWGGRDNEQFF. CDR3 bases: TGTGCCAGCAGCCCCGCTTGGGGCGGGAGGGACAATGAGCAGTTCTTC. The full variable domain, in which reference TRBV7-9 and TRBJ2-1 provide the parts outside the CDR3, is DTGVSQNPRHKITKRGQNVTFRCDPISEHNRLYWYRQTLGQGPEFLTYFQNEAQLEKSRLLSDRFSAERPKGSFSTLEIQRTEQGDSAMYLCASSPAWGGRDNEQFFGPGTRLTVL.

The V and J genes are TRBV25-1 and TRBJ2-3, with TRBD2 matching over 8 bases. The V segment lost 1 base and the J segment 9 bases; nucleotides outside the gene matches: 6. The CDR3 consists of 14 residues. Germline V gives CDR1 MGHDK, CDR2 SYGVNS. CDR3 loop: CASSESGTRDTQYF. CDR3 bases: TGTGCCAGCAGTGAATCTGGGACTAGGGACACGCAGTATTTT.

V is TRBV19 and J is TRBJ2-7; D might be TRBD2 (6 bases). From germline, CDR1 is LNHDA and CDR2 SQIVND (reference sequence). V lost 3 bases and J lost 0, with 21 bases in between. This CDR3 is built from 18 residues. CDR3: CASSMSLTGGASSYEQYF. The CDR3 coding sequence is TGTGCCAGTAGTATGTCATTGACGGGCGGGGCGAGCTCCTACGAGCAGTACTTC.

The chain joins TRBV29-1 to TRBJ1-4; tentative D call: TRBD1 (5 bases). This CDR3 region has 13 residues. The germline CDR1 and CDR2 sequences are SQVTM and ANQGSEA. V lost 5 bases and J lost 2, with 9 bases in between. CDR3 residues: CSVLKGTNEKLFF. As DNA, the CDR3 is TGCAGCGTTCTGAAGGGGACTAATGAAAAACTGTTTTTT.

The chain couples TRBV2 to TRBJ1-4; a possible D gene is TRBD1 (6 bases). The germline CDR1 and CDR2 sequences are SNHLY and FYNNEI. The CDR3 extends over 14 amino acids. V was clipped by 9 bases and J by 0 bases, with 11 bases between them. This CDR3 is CASNREATNEKLFF. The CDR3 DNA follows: TGTGCCAGTAACAGGGAAGCAACTAATGAAAAACTGTTTTTT.

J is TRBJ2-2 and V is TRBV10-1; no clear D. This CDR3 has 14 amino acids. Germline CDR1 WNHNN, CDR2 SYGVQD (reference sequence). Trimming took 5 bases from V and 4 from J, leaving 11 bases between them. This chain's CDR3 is CASSTAGFTGELFF. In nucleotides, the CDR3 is TGCGCCAGCAGTACCGCAGGATTCACCGGGGAGCTGTTTTTT.

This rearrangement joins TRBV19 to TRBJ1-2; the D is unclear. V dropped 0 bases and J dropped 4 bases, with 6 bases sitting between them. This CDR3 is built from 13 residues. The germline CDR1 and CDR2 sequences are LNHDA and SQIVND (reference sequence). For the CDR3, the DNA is TGTGCCAGTAGTATAGACACCAGCTATGGCTACACCTTC. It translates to CASSIDTSYGYTF. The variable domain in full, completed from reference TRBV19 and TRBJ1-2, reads DGGITQSPKYLFRKEGQNVTLSCEQNLNHDAMYWYRQDPGQGLRLIYYSQIVNDFQKGDIAEGYSVSREKKESFPLTVTSAQKNPTAFYLCASSIDTSYGYTFGSGTRLTVV.

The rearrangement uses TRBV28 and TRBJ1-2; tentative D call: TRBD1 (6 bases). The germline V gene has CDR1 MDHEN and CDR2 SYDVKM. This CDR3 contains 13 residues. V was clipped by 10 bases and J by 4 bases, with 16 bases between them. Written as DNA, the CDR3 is TGTGCCACCAGGGGTCCGGGTTCCTATGGCTACACCTTC. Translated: CATRGPGSYGYTF.

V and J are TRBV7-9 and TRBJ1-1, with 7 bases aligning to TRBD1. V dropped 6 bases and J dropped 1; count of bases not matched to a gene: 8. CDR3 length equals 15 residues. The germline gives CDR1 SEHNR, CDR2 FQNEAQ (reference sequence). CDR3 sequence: CASSSTGTANTEAFF. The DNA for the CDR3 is TGTGCCAGCAGTTCAACCGGGACAGCGAACACTGAAGCTTTCTTT.

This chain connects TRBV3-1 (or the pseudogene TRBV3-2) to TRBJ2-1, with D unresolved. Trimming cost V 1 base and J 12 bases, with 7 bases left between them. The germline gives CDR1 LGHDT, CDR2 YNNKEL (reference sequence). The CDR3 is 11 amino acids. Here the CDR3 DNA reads TGTGCCAGCAGCCAAGGACACCGGCAGTTCTTC. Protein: CASSQGHRQFF.

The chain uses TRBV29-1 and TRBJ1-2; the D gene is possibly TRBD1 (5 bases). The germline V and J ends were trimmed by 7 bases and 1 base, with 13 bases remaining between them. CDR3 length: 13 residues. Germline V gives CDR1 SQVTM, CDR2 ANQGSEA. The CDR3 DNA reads TGCAGCGGGCGGGACCTCAATAACTATGGCTACACCTTC. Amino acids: CSGRDLNNYGYTF.

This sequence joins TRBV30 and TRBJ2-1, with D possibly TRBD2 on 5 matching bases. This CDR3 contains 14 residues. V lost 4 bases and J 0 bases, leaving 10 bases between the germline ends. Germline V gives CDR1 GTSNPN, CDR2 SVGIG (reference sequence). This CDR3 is CAWTLGSSYNEQFF. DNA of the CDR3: TGTGCCTGGACCTTAGGGAGCTCCTACAATGAGCAGTTCTTC. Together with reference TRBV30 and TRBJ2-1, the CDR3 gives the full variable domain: SQTIHQWPATLVQPVGSPLSLECTVEGTSNPNLYWYRQAAGRGLQLLFYSVGIGQISSEVPQNLSASRPQDRQFILSSKKLLLSDSGFYLCAWTLGSSYNEQFFGPGTRLTVL.

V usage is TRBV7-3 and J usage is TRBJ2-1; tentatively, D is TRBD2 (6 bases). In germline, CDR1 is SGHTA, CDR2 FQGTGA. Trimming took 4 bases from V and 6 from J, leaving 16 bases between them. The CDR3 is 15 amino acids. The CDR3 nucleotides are TGTGCCAGCAGCTCCAGCGGGCAAGCCATCAATGAGCAGTTCTTC. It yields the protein CASSSSGQAINEQFF.

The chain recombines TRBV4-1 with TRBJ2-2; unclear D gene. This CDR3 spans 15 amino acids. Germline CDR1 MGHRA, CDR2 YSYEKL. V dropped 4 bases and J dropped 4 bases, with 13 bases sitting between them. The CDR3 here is CASSRLEAGTGELFF. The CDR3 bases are TGCGCCAGCAGCCGGTTGGAAGCAGGCACCGGGGAGCTGTTTTTT.

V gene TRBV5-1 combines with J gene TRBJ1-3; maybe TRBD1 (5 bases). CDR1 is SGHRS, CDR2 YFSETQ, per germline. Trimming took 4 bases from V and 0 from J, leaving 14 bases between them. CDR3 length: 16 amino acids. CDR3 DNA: TGCGCCAGCAGCGTACAAGCAGGGAACTCTGGAAACACCATATATTTT. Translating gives CASSVQAGNSGNTIYF.

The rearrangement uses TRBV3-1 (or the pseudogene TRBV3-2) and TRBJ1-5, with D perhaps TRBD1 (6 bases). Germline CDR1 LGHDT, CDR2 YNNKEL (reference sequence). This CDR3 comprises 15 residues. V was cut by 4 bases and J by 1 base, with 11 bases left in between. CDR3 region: CASSPGADSNQPQHF. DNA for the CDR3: TGTGCCAGCAGCCCAGGGGCGGACAGCAATCAGCCCCAGCATTTT.

CDR3 sequence (DNA): TGCGCCAGCAGCTTGGACTCGGCGCGGGGCTACACCTTC. Translated, it gives CASSLDSARGYTF. The chain is built from TRBV5-1 and TRBJ1-2; unclear D gene. The CDR3 consists of 13 residues. Trimming pared 0 bases from V and 8 bases from J, leaving 11 bases between. Germline-derived CDR1 and CDR2 are SGHRS and YFSETQ.

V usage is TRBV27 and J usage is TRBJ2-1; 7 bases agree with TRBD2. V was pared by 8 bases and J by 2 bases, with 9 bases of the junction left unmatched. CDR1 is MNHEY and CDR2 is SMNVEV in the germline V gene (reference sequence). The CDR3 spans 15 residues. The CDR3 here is CASRGGVGAYNEQFF. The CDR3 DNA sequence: TGTGCCAGCCGGGGAGGGGTAGGGGCCTACAATGAGCAGTTCTTC.

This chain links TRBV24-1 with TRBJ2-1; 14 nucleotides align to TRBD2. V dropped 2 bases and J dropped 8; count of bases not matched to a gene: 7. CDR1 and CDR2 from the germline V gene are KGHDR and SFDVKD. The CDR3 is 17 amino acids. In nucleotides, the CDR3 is TGTGCCACCAGTGATTCGCCCGGGACTAGCGGGAGCGATGAGCAGTTCTTC. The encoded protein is CATSDSPGTSGSDEQFF.